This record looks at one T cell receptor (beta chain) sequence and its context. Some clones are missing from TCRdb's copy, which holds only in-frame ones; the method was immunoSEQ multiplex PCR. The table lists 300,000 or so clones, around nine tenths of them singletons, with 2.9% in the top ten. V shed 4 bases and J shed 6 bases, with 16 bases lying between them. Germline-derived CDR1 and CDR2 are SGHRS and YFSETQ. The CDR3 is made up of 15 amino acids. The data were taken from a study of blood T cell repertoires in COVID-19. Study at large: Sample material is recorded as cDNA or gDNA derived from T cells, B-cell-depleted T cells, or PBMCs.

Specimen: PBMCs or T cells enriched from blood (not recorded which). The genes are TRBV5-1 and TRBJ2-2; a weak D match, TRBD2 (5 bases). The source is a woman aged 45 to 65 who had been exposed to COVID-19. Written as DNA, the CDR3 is TGCGCCAGCAGCCCCACACCGGGGTTCCCCGGGGAGCTGTTTTTT. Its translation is CASSPTPGFPGELFF. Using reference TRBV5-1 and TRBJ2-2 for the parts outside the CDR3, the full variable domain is KAGVTQTPRYLIKTRGQQVTLSCSPISGHRSVSWYQQTPGQGLQFLFEYFSETQRNKGNFPGRFSGRQFSNSRSEMNVSTLELGDSALYLCASSPTPGFPGELFFGEGSRLTVL.